These 27 T cell receptor beta chains share one sample of origin, sequenced in a study of blood T cell repertoires in COVID-19. Assay used: immunoSEQ multiplex PCR; TCRdb lists only in-frame clones, some missing. The sample comprises 200,000 to 300,000 clones, around nine tenths of which are singletons, and approximately 2% rests with the top ten. The sequencing input was peripheral blood. The receptors were gathered from a man aged 30 to 45 with active or convalescent COVID-19.

The chain carries TRBV5-4 and TRBJ1-1, with TRBD1 as a possible D gene (5 bases). Trimming took off 2 bases at V and 1 base at J, with 9 bases between the two ends. Germline CDR1 SGHNT, CDR2 YYREEE (reference sequence). CDR3 length: 14 amino acids. The chain's CDR3 is CASSFGGGNTEAFF. The CDR3 nucleotides are TGTGCCAGCAGCTTTGGGGGAGGGAACACTGAAGCTTTCTTT.

This sequence joins TRBV6-5 and TRBJ1-2; D not resolved. Trimming removed 10 bases from V and 8 bases from J, with 20 bases in between. CDR1 and CDR2 (germline): MNHEY, SVGAGI. There are 13 residues in the CDR3. In DNA form, the CDR3 reads TGTGCCACCAGATTTGCGGAGGTCGCCGGCTACACCTTC. Encoded protein: CATRFAEVAGYTF.

The rearrangement uses TRBV19 and TRBJ1-6, with 11 bases fitting TRBD1. The junction had 11 bases not matched to a gene; V was cut back by 3 bases and J by 7 bases. CDR3 length: 18 residues. The germline CDR1 and CDR2 sequences are LNHDA and SQIVND (reference sequence). The chain's CDR3 is CASSISLWTGGNNSPLHF. The CDR3 bases are TGTGCCAGTAGTATTAGTCTTTGGACAGGGGGCAACAATTCACCCCTCCACTTT.

CDR3 region: CASSPGSGGADEQFF. DNA of the CDR3: TGTGCCAGCAGCCCCGGAAGCGGGGGGGCGGATGAGCAGTTCTTC. The chain employs TRBV11-2 and TRBJ2-1, with TRBD2 matching over 10 bases. This CDR3 is 15 amino acids long. Germline lookup yields CDR1 SGHAT and CDR2 FQNNGV. The trim removed 5 bases at V and 8 bases at J, leaving 9 bases unmatched.

This clone appeared a single time. CDR3 bases: TGTGCCAGCAGCCCAGACAAGGCGAGAAGGGGTGGCTACACCTTC. Translating gives CASSPDKARRGGYTF. The V and J genes are TRBV6-5 and TRBJ1-2; a possible D gene is TRBD1 (5 bases). The length of the CDR3 is 15 residues. The V end was cut by 6 bases, the J end by 7 bases, with 21 bases between. Germline V CDR1 and CDR2: MNHEY, SVGAGI.

The chain recombines TRBV7-2 with TRBJ2-1, with D possibly matching TRBD1 (6 bases). Germline values: CDR1 SGHTA, CDR2 FQGNSA. V shed 3 bases and J shed 8 bases, with 14 bases lying between them. The CDR3 is 14 residues long. The CDR3 loop reads CASSFFGTWDEQFF. CDR3 nucleotide sequence: TGTGCCAGCAGCTTTTTCGGGACATGGGATGAGCAGTTCTTC.

The DNA of the CDR3 is TGTGCCCCAAGACCGAAGAGAGGGCCTGGCTACACCTTC. Residues: CAPRPKRGPGYTF. The chain uses TRBV21-1 and TRBJ1-2. TRBV21-1 is described as a pseudogene. This CDR3 spans 13 amino acids.

V and J are TRBV2 and TRBJ1-1, with D possibly matching TRBD1 (5 bases). Per the germline V gene, CDR1 is SNHLY and CDR2 is FYNNEI. With 0 bases removed from V and 1 base from J, the gap between germline ends came to 15 bases. This CDR3 is 17 amino acids long. CDR3 sequence (DNA): TGTGCCAGCAGTGAAGCTGGGTCTAGAAGGGGGAACACTGAAGCTTTCTTT. It translates to CASSEAGSRRGNTEAFF. Full variable domain (remainder filled in from reference TRBV2 and TRBJ1-1): EPEVTQTPSHQVTQMGQEVILRCVPISNHLYFYWYRQILGQKVEFLVSFYNNEISEKSEIFDDQFSVERPDGSNFTLKIRSTKLEDSAMYFCASSEAGSRRGNTEAFFGQGTRLTVV.

This clone was found once. The chain joins TRBV7-8 to TRBJ1-2, with a tentative D call TRBD1 (5 bases). CDR3 length equals 16 residues. Germline lookup yields CDR1 SGHVS and CDR2 FQNEAQ. V dropped 5 bases and J dropped 0 bases, with 16 bases sitting between them. The CDR3 DNA follows: TGTGCCAGCAGCCCGGATCCCAGGGAATCTAACTATGGCTACACCTTC. It codes for CASSPDPRESNYGYTF.

The chain carries TRBV20-1 and TRBJ2-5, with a possible D match to TRBD2 (6 bases). CDR3 length: 14 residues. V was pared by 3 bases and J by 2 bases, with 13 bases between. The germline V gene has CDR1 DFQATT and CDR2 SNEGSKA (reference sequence). CDR3 region: CSASVAEGQETQYF. CDR3 DNA: TGCAGTGCTAGTGTAGCGGAGGGGCAAGAGACCCAGTACTTC.

V usage is TRBV11-2 and J usage is TRBJ2-3; 13 nucleotides agree with TRBD2. CDR3 length: 16 residues. Germline V gene lookup returns CDR1 SGHAT and CDR2 FQNNGV. Germline trimming cut 2 bases from V and 2 bases from J; bases unmatched to any gene: 1. Here the CDR3 reads CASSLTSGGATDTQYF. In DNA form, the CDR3 reads TGTGCCAGCAGCTTAACTAGCGGGGGGGCCACAGATACGCAGTATTTT. Using reference TRBV11-2 and TRBJ2-3 for the parts outside the CDR3, the full variable domain is EAGVAQSPRYKIIEKRQSVAFWCNPISGHATLYWYQQILGQGPKLLIQFQNNGVVDDSQLPKDRFSAERLKGVDSTLKIQPAKLEDSAVYLCASSLTSGGATDTQYFGPGTRLTVL.

This clone was picked up one time. The chain recombines TRBV27 with TRBJ2-2; TRBD2 aligns across 8 bases. Unmatched junction bases numbered 5, after V lost 4 bases and J lost 4 bases. Germline V gene data show CDR1 as MNHEY and CDR2 as SMNVEV (reference sequence). CDR3 size: 15 residues. The CDR3 spells CASSSSGLVTGELFF. CDR3 nucleotide sequence: TGTGCCAGCAGTTCCTCGGGACTAGTCACCGGGGAGCTGTTTTTT.

The genes are TRBV3-1 (or the pseudogene TRBV3-2) and TRBJ2-5; 9 bases align to TRBD2. Germline-derived CDR1 and CDR2 are LGHDT and YNNKEL (reference sequence). Unmatched junction bases numbered 3, after V lost 0 bases and J lost 4 bases. This CDR3 is built from 15 residues. CDR3 DNA: TGTGCCAGCAGCCAAGAACAACTAGCGGGAGAGACCCAGTACTTC. It specifies CASSQEQLAGETQYF.

This clone was observed a few times. V is TRBV7-8 and J is TRBJ2-2; 10 bases match TRBD2. The germline V gene has CDR1 SGHVS and CDR2 FQNEAQ. The CDR3 is 16 residues long. V gave up 1 base and J gave up 6 bases; unmatched junction bases: 5. The CDR3 is CASSLGAGGHAGELFF. CDR3 DNA: TGTGCCAGCAGCTTAGGAGCGGGGGGGCACGCCGGGGAGCTGTTTTTT.

The rearrangement links TRBV11-2 to TRBJ2-2, with D possibly being TRBD1 (6 bases). The CDR3 is made up of 15 amino acids. Looked up from germline, CDR1 is SGHAT and CDR2 is FQNNGV. With 2 bases removed from V and 1 base from J, the gap between germline ends came to 8 bases. The CDR3 reads CASSLQGLNTGELFF. CDR3 coding DNA: TGTGCCAGCAGCTTACAGGGGTTGAACACCGGGGAGCTGTTTTTT. Using reference TRBV11-2 and TRBJ2-2 for the parts outside the CDR3, the full variable domain is EAGVAQSPRYKIIEKRQSVAFWCNPISGHATLYWYQQILGQGPKLLIQFQNNGVVDDSQLPKDRFSAERLKGVDSTLKIQPAKLEDSAVYLCASSLQGLNTGELFFGEGSRLTVL.

The CDR3 region is CASSVAGINYGYTF. In DNA form, the CDR3 reads TGTGCCAGCAGCGTGGCAGGGATAAACTATGGCTACACCTTC. This sequence joins TRBV2 and TRBJ1-2, with D perhaps TRBD1 (5 bases). The germline V and J ends were trimmed by 6 bases and 2 bases, with 13 bases remaining between them. There are 14 residues in the CDR3. CDR1 is SNHLY, CDR2 FYNNEI, per germline.

The chain employs TRBV9 and TRBJ2-3; D call uncertain. Trimming took off 0 bases at V and 0 bases at J, with 11 bases between the two ends. CDR1 and CDR2 (germline): SGDLS, YYNGEE. CDR3 length: 16 amino acids. The CDR3 is CASSVGPSVSTDTQYF. The CDR3, as DNA: TGTGCCAGCAGCGTAGGGCCCAGCGTGAGCACAGATACGCAGTATTTT.

This clone was seen only a few times. The chain uses TRBV27 and TRBJ1-1; 7 bases line up with TRBD1. Germline values: CDR1 MNHEY, CDR2 SMNVEV (reference sequence). This CDR3 region has 16 residues. Trimming at V came to 3 bases and at J to 1 base, leaving 8 bases not matched to a gene. The CDR3 loop is CASSFTGVSQNTEAFF. The CDR3 DNA reads as TGTGCCAGCAGTTTTACAGGGGTAAGTCAGAACACTGAAGCTTTCTTT.

This clone was counted a few times. The chain uses TRBV6-6 and TRBJ2-7, with 9 bases aligning to TRBD1. Germline loops: CDR1 MNHNY, CDR2 SVGAGI (reference sequence). V shed 7 bases and J 0 bases; nucleotides not matched to a gene: 4. The CDR3 spans 14 residues. Written as DNA, the CDR3 is TGTGCCAGCACTTGGGACAGGGCCTCCTACGAGCAGTACTTC. Translation gives CASTWDRASYEQYF.

The CDR3 loop is CASSSLGGGWGEETQYF. The CDR3, as DNA: TGTGCCAGCAGCTCGTTAGGGGGCGGGTGGGGTGAAGAGACCCAGTACTTC. V is TRBV11-2 and J is TRBJ2-5; TRBD1 aligns across 7 bases. The ends lost 4 bases at V and 3 bases at J; junction bases unmatched: 14. Germline V gives CDR1 SGHAT, CDR2 FQNNGV. This CDR3 is built from 17 residues. Full variable domain (remainder filled in from reference TRBV11-2 and TRBJ2-5): EAGVAQSPRYKIIEKRQSVAFWCNPISGHATLYWYQQILGQGPKLLIQFQNNGVVDDSQLPKDRFSAERLKGVDSTLKIQPAKLEDSAVYLCASSSLGGGWGEETQYFGPGTRLLVL.

J is TRBJ2-1 and V is TRBV19, with 8 nucleotides matching TRBD2. The CDR3 extends over 14 amino acids. The germline V gene encodes CDR1 LNHDA and CDR2 SQIVND (reference sequence). V trimming: 5 bases; J trimming: 6 bases; junction bases outside the gene matches: 6. This chain's CDR3 is CASSYGGALNEQFF. The CDR3 DNA follows: TGTGCCAGTAGTTACGGGGGGGCCCTCAATGAGCAGTTCTTC.

The chain employs TRBV14 and TRBJ1-3; D unresolved. CDR3 length equals 14 residues. Per germline, CDR1 SGHDN and CDR2 FVKESK. Trimming took off 4 bases at V and 0 bases at J, with 7 bases between the two ends. The chain's CDR3 is CASSPSGSGNTIYF. DNA for the CDR3: TGTGCCAGCAGCCCGTCGGGCTCTGGAAACACCATATATTTT. Together with reference TRBV14 and TRBJ1-3, the CDR3 gives the full variable domain: EAGVTQFPSHSVIEKGQTVTLRCDPISGHDNLYWYRRVMGKEIKFLLHFVKESKQDESGMPNNRFLAERTGGTYSTLKVQPAELEDSGVYFCASSPSGSGNTIYFGEGSWLTVV.

This chain connects TRBV15 to TRBJ1-5, with D unresolved. Germline loops: CDR1 LNHNV, CDR2 YYDKDF (reference sequence). Trimming shortened V by 1 base and J by 9 bases, and 10 bases separated the two germline ends. The CDR3 length is 13 residues. The CDR3 loop is CATSRAAAGPQHF. CDR3 in DNA: TGTGCCACCAGCAGAGCGGCTGCGGGGCCCCAGCATTTT.

The rearrangement joins TRBV20-1 to TRBJ1-1; no definite D call. The length of the CDR3 is 11 residues. V was clipped by 6 bases and J by 4 bases, with 9 bases between them. From germline, CDR1 is DFQATT and CDR2 SNEGSKA (reference sequence). The CDR3 sequence: CSAPTGTEAFF. The CDR3 region has the DNA TGCAGTGCCCCTACGGGCACTGAAGCTTTCTTT.

The CDR3: CASSIGQGNNQPQHF. DNA of the CDR3: TGTGCCAGTAGTATAGGACAGGGAAACAATCAGCCCCAGCATTTT. J is TRBJ1-5 and V is TRBV19, with TRBD1 matching 7 bases. The germline gives CDR1 LNHDA, CDR2 SQIVND (reference sequence). The CDR3 sequence is 15 residues long. V shed 1 base and J 3 bases; nucleotides not matched to a gene: 3.

The chain recombines TRBV14 with TRBJ2-7; maybe TRBD1 (6 bases). From germline, CDR1 is SGHDN and CDR2 FVKESK. This CDR3 region has 13 residues. The V end was cut by 1 base, the J end by 5 bases, with 9 bases between. The CDR3 region is CASSQAGVHEQYF. CDR3 nucleotide sequence: TGTGCCAGCAGCCAAGCAGGGGTCCACGAGCAGTACTTC.

The CDR3: CASSTPTKKQYF. CDR3 DNA: TGTGCCAGCAGCACACCAACTAAGAAGCAGTACTTC. This sequence joins TRBV5-6 and TRBJ2-7, with D unresolved. The V gene's germline CDR1 is SGHDT and CDR2 YYEEEE. The CDR3 loop spans 12 amino acids. Trimming took off 4 bases at V and 8 bases at J, with 13 bases between the two ends.